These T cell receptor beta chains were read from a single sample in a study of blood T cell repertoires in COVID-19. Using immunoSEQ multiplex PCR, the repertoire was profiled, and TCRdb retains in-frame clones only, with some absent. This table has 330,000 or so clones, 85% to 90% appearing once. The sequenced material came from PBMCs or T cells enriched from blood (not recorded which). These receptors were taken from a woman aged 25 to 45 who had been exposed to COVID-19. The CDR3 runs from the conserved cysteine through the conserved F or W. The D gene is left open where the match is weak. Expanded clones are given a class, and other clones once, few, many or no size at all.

CDR3 protein: CASSTGTGPYNEQFF
CDR3 DNA: TGTGCCAGCAGCACCGGGACAGGACCCTACAATGAGCAGTTCTTC
V gene: TRBV6-5
clone size: NA
J gene: TRBJ2-1
D gene: TRBD1

CDR3 protein: CASRSGLAAQAVSYNEQFF
CDR3 DNA: TGTGCAAGTCGCTCCGGACTAGCGGCTCAAGCCGTCTCCTACAATGAGCAGTTCTTC
V gene: TRBV12-2
clone size: NA
J gene: TRBJ2-1
D gene: NA

CDR3 protein: CASSQDIGSSQETQYF
CDR3 DNA: TGTGCCAGCAGCCAAGATATCGGGAGTAGCCAAGAGACCCAGTACTTC
V gene: TRBV3-1/TRBV3-2
clone size: NA
J gene: TRBJ2-5
D gene: NA

CDR3 protein: CASSPPGQNSNYGYTF
CDR3 DNA: TGTGCCAGCAGCCCCCCGGGACAGAATTCTAACTATGGCTACACCTTC
V gene: TRBV7-8
clone size: NA
J gene: TRBJ1-2
D gene: TRBD1

CDR3 protein: CASSTDRGDEKLFF
CDR3 DNA: TGTGCCAGCAGCACCGACAGGGGCGATGAAAAACTGTTTTTT
V gene: TRBV2
clone size: NA
J gene: TRBJ1-4
D gene: TRBD1

CDR3 protein: CASSLLRGQIISPQHF
CDR3 DNA: TGTGCCAGCAGTTTACTCCGGGGACAGATAATCAGCCCCCAGCATTTT
V gene: TRBV28
clone size: NA
J gene: TRBJ1-5
D gene: TRBD1

CDR3 protein: CASSQAPPLADPYNEQFF
CDR3 DNA: TGCGCCAGCAGCCAAGCTCCCCCCCTAGCGGACCCCTACAATGAGCAGTTCTTC
V gene: TRBV4-1
clone size: few
J gene: TRBJ2-1
D gene: TRBD2

CDR3 protein: CASSHGQYNQPQHF
CDR3 DNA: TGTGCCAGTAGCCATGGACAGTACAATCAGCCCCAGCATTTT
V gene: TRBV19
clone size: NA
J gene: TRBJ1-5
D gene: NA

CDR3 protein: CASTPGGSGYGYTF
CDR3 DNA: TGTGCCAGCACCCCGGGGGGGAGCGGCTATGGCTACACCTTC
V gene: TRBV28
clone size: NA
J gene: TRBJ1-2
D gene: NA

CDR3 protein: CAISEENPGQAYEQYF
CDR3 DNA: TGTGCCATCAGTGAGGAAAATCCGGGACAGGCCTACGAGCAGTACTTC
V gene: TRBV10-3
clone size: NA
J gene: TRBJ2-7
D gene: TRBD1

CDR3 protein: CASTERTGVIGELFF
CDR3 DNA: TGTGCCAGCACCGAAAGGACAGGGGTGATCGGGGAGCTGTTTTTT
V gene: TRBV3-1/TRBV3-2
clone size: NA
J gene: TRBJ2-2
D gene: TRBD1

CDR3 protein: CASSQDWGPGNGYTF
CDR3 DNA: TGTGCCAGCAGCCAAGACTGGGGGCCAGGGAATGGCTACACCTTC
V gene: TRBV3-1/TRBV3-2
clone size: NA
J gene: TRBJ1-2
D gene: NA

CDR3 protein: CASRRTGGSNQPQHF
CDR3 DNA: TGTGCCAGCAGGCGGACGGGGGGTAGCAATCAGCCCCAGCATTTT
V gene: TRBV6-5
clone size: NA
J gene: TRBJ1-5
D gene: NA

CDR3 protein: CASSQVGGQDGPEAFF
CDR3 DNA: TGTGCCAGCAGCCAAGTTGGGGGACAGGACGGCCCTGAAGCTTTCTTT
V gene: TRBV4-2
clone size: NA
J gene: TRBJ1-1
D gene: TRBD1

CDR3 protein: CASSFGVQETQYF
CDR3 DNA: TGTGCCAGCAGCTTCGGGGTCCAAGAGACCCAGTACTTC
V gene: TRBV11-1
clone size: NA
J gene: TRBJ2-5
D gene: NA

CDR3 protein: CAISGGTGGFYEQYF
CDR3 DNA: TGTGCCATCAGTGGGGGGACAGGGGGCTTTTACGAGCAGTACTTC
V gene: TRBV10-3
clone size: NA
J gene: TRBJ2-7
D gene: TRBD1

CDR3 protein: CASSPWTGGLSTEAFF
CDR3 DNA: TGTGCCAGCAGCCCCTGGACAGGGGGACTGAGCACTGAAGCTTTCTTT
V gene: TRBV3-1/TRBV3-2
clone size: NA
J gene: TRBJ1-1
D gene: TRBD1

CDR3 protein: CASSLDGGGYGWDTEAFF
CDR3 DNA: TGTGCCAGCAGCTTAGATGGGGGGGGATATGGTTGGGACACTGAAGCTTTCTTT
V gene: TRBV7-2
clone size: few
J gene: TRBJ1-1
D gene: NA

CDR3 protein: CASSLWGHNSPLHF
CDR3 DNA: TGTGCCAGCAGCCTCTGGGGCCATAATTCACCCCTCCACTTT
V gene: TRBV4-2
clone size: NA
J gene: TRBJ1-6
D gene: NA

CDR3 protein: CASSLRAGTNEKLFF
CDR3 DNA: TGCGCCAGCAGCTTGAGGGCAGGGACTAATGAAAAACTGTTTTTT
V gene: TRBV5-1
clone size: NA
J gene: TRBJ1-4
D gene: NA

CDR3 protein: CASSLTSGDYNEQFF
CDR3 DNA: TGCGCCAGCAGCTTGACTAGCGGGGACTACAATGAGCAGTTCTTC
V gene: TRBV5-1
clone size: NA
J gene: TRBJ2-1
D gene: TRBD2

CDR3 protein: CASSEARSVGGPQHF
CDR3 DNA: TGTGCCAGCAGTGAAGCGCGGTCTGTGGGGGGGCCCCAGCATTTT
V gene: TRBV2
clone size: NA
J gene: TRBJ1-5
D gene: NA

CDR3 protein: CASSTDRSGYEQYF
CDR3 DNA: TGTGCCAGCAGCACCGACAGGTCGGGCTACGAGCAGTACTTC
V gene: TRBV28
clone size: NA
J gene: TRBJ2-7
D gene: NA

CDR3 protein: CASSLEGEGYGYTF
CDR3 DNA: TGTGCCAGCAGCTTAGAAGGGGAGGGCTATGGCTACACCTTC
V gene: TRBV5-5
clone size: NA
J gene: TRBJ1-2
D gene: NA

CDR3 protein: CASSVTDRGVQETQYF
CDR3 DNA: TGTGCCAGCAGCGTAACGGACAGGGGGGTCCAAGAGACCCAGTACTTC
V gene: TRBV9
clone size: NA
J gene: TRBJ2-5
D gene: TRBD1

CDR3 protein: CSVEDRTPRPEAFF
CDR3 DNA: TGCAGCGTTGAGGATAGGACTCCTCGCCCTGAAGCTTTCTTT
V gene: TRBV29-1
clone size: NA
J gene: TRBJ1-1
D gene: NA

CDR3 protein: CATSRDLVPGKGHNEQFF
CDR3 DNA: TGTGCCACCAGCAGAGATCTCGTCCCGGGGAAAGGGCACAATGAGCAGTTCTTC
V gene: TRBV15
clone size: NA
J gene: TRBJ2-1
D gene: NA

CDR3 protein: CASAPQAPSTDTQYF
CDR3 DNA: TGTGCTAGTGCCCCCCAGGCACCGAGCACAGATACGCAGTATTTT
V gene: TRBV12-5
clone size: NA
J gene: TRBJ2-3
D gene: NA

CDR3 protein: CASSPRAGGGETNQPQHF
CDR3 DNA: TGTGCCAGCAGCCCACGCGCTGGGGGAGGGGAGACCAATCAGCCCCAGCATTTT
V gene: TRBV7-8
clone size: NA
J gene: TRBJ1-5
D gene: NA

CDR3 protein: CSVPTSGSYNEQFF
CDR3 DNA: TGCAGCGTTCCGACTAGCGGGTCCTACAATGAGCAGTTCTTC
V gene: TRBV29-1
clone size: NA
J gene: TRBJ2-1
D gene: TRBD2

CDR3 protein: CAISDLAGGHEQYF
CDR3 DNA: TGTGCCATCAGTGATCTAGCGGGAGGGCACGAGCAGTACTTC
V gene: TRBV10-3
clone size: NA
J gene: TRBJ2-7
D gene: TRBD2

CDR3 protein: CASSFRLGAVYEQYF
CDR3 DNA: TGTGCCAGCAGTTTCAGACTGGGAGCGGTCTACGAGCAGTACTTC
V gene: TRBV28
clone size: NA
J gene: TRBJ2-7
D gene: NA

CDR3 protein: CASSFPGVTEAFF
CDR3 DNA: TGTGCCAGCAGCTTTCCAGGGGTTACTGAAGCTTTCTTT
V gene: TRBV7-9
clone size: NA
J gene: TRBJ1-1
D gene: NA

CDR3 protein: CASSLLLGSYEQYF
CDR3 DNA: TGTGCCAGCAGCCTCTTATTAGGGAGCTACGAGCAGTACTTC
V gene: TRBV11-3
clone size: NA
J gene: TRBJ2-7
D gene: NA

CDR3 protein: CASSHITGGDAKNIQYF
CDR3 DNA: TGTGCCAGCAGTCACATAACAGGGGGCGATGCCAAAAACATTCAGTACTTC
V gene: TRBV7-9
clone size: NA
J gene: TRBJ2-4
D gene: TRBD1

CDR3 protein: CATSRDIPGELFF
CDR3 DNA: TGTGCCACCAGCAGAGATATCCCCGGGGAGCTGTTTTTT
V gene: TRBV15
clone size: NA
J gene: TRBJ2-2
D gene: NA

CDR3 protein: CASSLLGRGDTGELFF
CDR3 DNA: TGTGCCAGCAGCTTATTGGGCAGGGGCGACACCGGGGAGCTGTTTTTT
V gene: TRBV7-3
clone size: NA
J gene: TRBJ2-2
D gene: NA

CDR3 protein: CASSLDQTRDTQYF
CDR3 DNA: TGCGCCAGCAGCTTGGACCAAACTCGCGATACGCAGTATTTT
V gene: TRBV5-1
clone size: NA
J gene: TRBJ2-3
D gene: NA

CDR3 protein: CASSLGTGGNYGYTF
CDR3 DNA: TGTGCCAGCAGTTTGGGGACAGGGGGCAACTATGGCTACACCTTC
V gene: TRBV13
clone size: NA
J gene: TRBJ1-2
D gene: TRBD1

CDR3 protein: CASSLVIEKLFF
CDR3 DNA: TGTGCCAGCAGTTTAGTTATAGAAAAACTGTTTTTT
V gene: TRBV28
clone size: NA
J gene: TRBJ1-4
D gene: NA

CDR3 protein: CASSPDGGGAYEQYF
CDR3 DNA: TGTGCCAGCTCACCGGACGGAGGAGGGGCCTACGAGCAGTACTTC
V gene: TRBV18
clone size: NA
J gene: TRBJ2-7
D gene: NA

CDR3 protein: CASSLAGNYNEQFF
CDR3 DNA: TGTGCCAGTTCTCTAGCGGGAAATTACAATGAGCAGTTCTTC
V gene: TRBV19
clone size: once
J gene: TRBJ2-1
D gene: TRBD2

CDR3 protein: CASSPYGWSYGYTF
CDR3 DNA: TGTGCCAGCAGCCCATACGGGTGGAGCTATGGCTACACCTTC
V gene: TRBV7-2
clone size: NA
J gene: TRBJ1-2
D gene: NA

CDR3 protein: CASSEGTNEQFF
CDR3 DNA: TGCGCCAGCAGTGAAGGGACTAATGAGCAGTTCTTC
V gene: TRBV5-1
clone size: NA
J gene: TRBJ2-1
D gene: NA

CDR3 protein: CSASGPNRGGTEAFF
CDR3 DNA: TGCAGTGCTAGTGGCCCAAACAGGGGCGGCACTGAAGCTTTCTTT
V gene: TRBV20-1
clone size: NA
J gene: TRBJ1-1
D gene: TRBD1

CDR3 protein: CASSRGLAGAYEQYF
CDR3 DNA: TGCGCCAGCAGTCGAGGACTAGCGGGTGCCTACGAGCAGTACTTC
V gene: TRBV5-1
clone size: NA
J gene: TRBJ2-7
D gene: TRBD2

CDR3 protein: CASSETGQINNSPLHF
CDR3 DNA: TGTGCCAGCAGCGAGACGGGACAGATCAATAATTCACCCCTCCACTTT
V gene: TRBV9
clone size: NA
J gene: TRBJ1-6
D gene: TRBD1

CDR3 protein: CASSPVGRLLGADGYTF
CDR3 DNA: TGTGCCAGCAGTCCAGTGGGGAGGCTTTTGGGTGCCGACGGCTACACCTTC
V gene: TRBV28
clone size: few
J gene: TRBJ1-2
D gene: NA

CDR3 protein: CASSLLRDYHPAMGETQYF
CDR3 DNA: TGCGCCAGCAGCTTGCTCCGGGACTACCACCCGGCCATGGGAGAGACCCAGTACTTC
V gene: TRBV5-1
clone size: once
J gene: TRBJ2-5
D gene: TRBD2

CDR3 protein: CATSGWYNEQFF
CDR3 DNA: TGTGCCACCAGCGGGTGGTACAATGAGCAGTTCTTC
V gene: TRBV28
clone size: once
J gene: TRBJ2-1
D gene: NA

CDR3 protein: CASSLSSVGNTIYF
CDR3 DNA: TGTGCCAGCAGCTTGAGCAGCGTTGGAAACACCATATATTTT
V gene: TRBV5-8
clone size: few
J gene: TRBJ1-3
D gene: NA